This T cell receptor (beta chain) was captured by sequencing in a study of cytomegalovirus exposure and HLA in healthy donors. Study observations and caveats: The study put some 160 TCR beta chains on its list as cytomegalovirus-associated. Researchers reported that three CMV-associated chains were confirmed in vitro as CMV antigen-specific. Among TCR sequences, most were rare, though some public TCRs appeared in many donors.

The V and J ends lost 4 bases and 0 bases, in that order; junction bases with no gene match: 1. Germline V gene data show CDR1 as PRHDT and CDR2 as FYEKMQ (reference sequence). The CDR3 totals 15 residues. Regarding this clone: Its target is unknown.

The repertoire was sequenced with immunoSEQ multiplex PCR; TCRdb's copy has only in-frame clones and lacks some. Seen here are about 220,000 clones, 85% to 90% observed once, and the top ten hold about 2.7%. The chain is built from TRBV13 and TRBJ2-1; 9 bases map to TRBD1. The clonotype was recovered from a woman aged 18-35 years in good health and CMV-seronegative. The sample taken for sequencing was PBMCs. CDR3 loop: CASSSTGGSYNEQFF. The DNA for the CDR3 is TGTGCCAGCAGCTCGACAGGGGGCTCCTACAATGAGCAGTTCTTC.